This TCR beta chain is drawn from a study of CD8 T cells in ankylosing spondylitis. Quantitative barcoded 5'-RACE was used to prepare TCR beta libraries. TCRdb reprocessed the 5' RACE reads with MiXCR, giving one entry per CDR3 protein. The repertoire includes a few hundred thousand distinct CDR3 sequences, around 10% of them detected once, and roughly 9% sits in the top ten. This clonotype was counted ten times or more. Germline V gene lookup returns CDR1 KGHSH and CDR2 LQKENI. The CDR3 spans 14 residues. Trimming cost V 5 bases and J 2 bases, with 11 bases left between them. V and J are TRBV18 and TRBJ2-3; D possibly matches TRBD1 or TRBD2 (6 bases each). What was sequenced was blood, either unsorted or a sorted T cell fraction (not recorded which). The source of this sequence is a female donor with ankylosing spondylitis or in good health (not recorded which). Here the CDR3 DNA reads TGTGCCAGCTCAAGGGGGGCCGACACAGATACGCAGTATTTT. Translated: CASSRGADTDTQYF.